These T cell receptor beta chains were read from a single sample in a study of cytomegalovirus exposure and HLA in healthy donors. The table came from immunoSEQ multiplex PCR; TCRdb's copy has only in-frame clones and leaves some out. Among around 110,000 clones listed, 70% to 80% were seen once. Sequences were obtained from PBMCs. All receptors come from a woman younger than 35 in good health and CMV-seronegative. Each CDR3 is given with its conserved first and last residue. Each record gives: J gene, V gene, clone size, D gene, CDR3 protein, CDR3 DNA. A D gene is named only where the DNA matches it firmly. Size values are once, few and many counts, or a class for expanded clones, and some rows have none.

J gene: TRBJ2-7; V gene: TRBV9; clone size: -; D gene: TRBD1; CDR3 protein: CASSVGRGSYEQYF; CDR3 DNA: TGTGCCAGCAGCGTAGGCAGGGGGTCCTACGAGCAGTACTTC
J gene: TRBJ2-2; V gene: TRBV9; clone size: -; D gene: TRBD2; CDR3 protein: CASSAYTPGLAGKNTGELFF; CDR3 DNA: TGTGCCAGCAGCGCCTACACTCCGGGACTAGCGGGGAAGAACACCGGGGAGCTGTTTTTT
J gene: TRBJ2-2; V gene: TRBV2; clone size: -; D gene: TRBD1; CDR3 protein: CASSLFGTANTGELFF; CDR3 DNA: TGTGCCAGCAGCCTATTTGGGACAGCCAACACCGGGGAGCTGTTTTTT
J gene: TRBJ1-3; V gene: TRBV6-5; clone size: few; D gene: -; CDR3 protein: CASSYSGSGNTIYF; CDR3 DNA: TGTGCCAGCAGTTACAGCGGCTCTGGAAACACCATATATTTT
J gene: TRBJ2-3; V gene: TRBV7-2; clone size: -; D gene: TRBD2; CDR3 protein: CASSLVPSGGSTDTQYF; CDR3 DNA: TGTGCCAGCAGCTTAGTGCCTAGCGGGGGTAGCACAGATACGCAGTATTTT
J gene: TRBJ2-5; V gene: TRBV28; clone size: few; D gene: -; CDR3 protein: CASSLQETQYF; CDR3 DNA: TGTGCCAGCAGTCTACAAGAGACCCAGTACTTC
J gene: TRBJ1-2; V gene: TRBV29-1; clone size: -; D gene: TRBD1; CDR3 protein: CSVTSGGSNYGYTF; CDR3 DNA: TGCAGCGTGACCTCAGGGGGCTCTAACTATGGCTACACCTTC
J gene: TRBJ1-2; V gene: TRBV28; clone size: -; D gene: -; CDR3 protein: CASSLVGGNYGYTF; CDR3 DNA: TGTGCCAGCAGTTTAGTAGGGGGTAACTATGGCTACACCTTC
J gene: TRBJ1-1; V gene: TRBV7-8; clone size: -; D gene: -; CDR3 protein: CASSSSGSEAFF; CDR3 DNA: TGTGCCAGCAGCTCCAGTGGTTCTGAAGCTTTCTTT
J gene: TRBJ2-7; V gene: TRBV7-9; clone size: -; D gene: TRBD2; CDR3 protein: CASSPGGIGYEQYF; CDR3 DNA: TGTGCCAGCAGCCCGGGGGGGATTGGTTACGAGCAGTACTTC